The 16 T cell receptor beta chains below come from one sample, sequenced in a study of vaccination effects on CD4 cells after COVID-19. Data came from immunoSEQ multiplex PCR; TCRdb stores just in-frame clones and leaves some out. The table has 84,000 or so clones, over 75% seen once; the top ten hold more than 0.85%. With the ViraFEST assay, the study expanded antigen-specific CD4+ T cells using viral peptide pools, then sequenced them. Following an approximately eleven-day culture, CD4+ T cells were purified. Vaccination of participants consisted of two doses of either the BNT162b2 or mRNA-1273 vaccine. These receptors have no known antigen. Sequences were derived from CD4+ T cells from PBMCs cultured with HCoV-OC43 spike peptides, sampled after COVID-19 vaccination. Subset meaning: HCoV-OC43 spike overlapping peptide pool stimulation. The receptors derive from a human donor who received a COVID-19 vaccine.

This chain connects TRBV10-2 to TRBJ2-4; 12 bases fit TRBD2. Germline trimming cut 6 bases from V and 6 bases from J; bases unmatched to any gene: 3. CDR1 and CDR2 from the germline V gene are WSHSY and SAAADI. This CDR3 has 14 amino acids. Here the CDR3 DNA reads TGCGCCAGCAGCCTAGCGGGGGGGGGAAACATTCAGTACTTC. Residues: CASSLAGGGNIQYF.

V and J are TRBV24-1 and TRBJ2-1, with 14 bases lining up with TRBD2. Trimming at V came to 3 bases and at J to 4 bases, leaving 7 bases not matched to a gene. The CDR3 loop spans 18 amino acids. Looked up from germline, CDR1 is KGHDR and CDR2 is SFDVKD. This CDR3 reads CATSDPRTSGGSYNEQFF. DNA for the CDR3: TGTGCCACCAGTGATCCCCGGACTAGCGGGGGGTCTTACAATGAGCAGTTCTTC.

This clone was picked up one time. The chain uses TRBV30 and TRBJ1-2, with TRBD1 matching over 7 bases. The CDR3 contains 15 residues. V trimming: 0 bases; J trimming: 6 bases; junction bases outside the gene matches: 10. Germline V lookup: CDR1 GTSNPN, CDR2 SVGIG (reference sequence). This CDR3 is CAWSVQRTGVHGYTF. The CDR3 region has the DNA TGTGCCTGGAGTGTACAACGAACAGGGGTGCATGGCTACACCTTC. Drawing the rest from reference TRBV30 and TRBJ1-2, the complete variable domain is SQTIHQWPATLVQPVGSPLSLECTVEGTSNPNLYWYRQAAGRGLQLLFYSVGIGQISSEVPQNLSASRPQDRQFILSSKKLLLSDSGFYLCAWSVQRTGVHGYTFGSGTRLTVV.

This clone was picked up a small number of times. Written as DNA, the CDR3 is TGTGCTAGTGGCCTGGGACTAGCAGTCCTGACGGATACGCAGTATTTT. It yields the protein CASGLGLAVLTDTQYF. The chain recombines TRBV12-5 with TRBJ2-3, with 9 nucleotides matching TRBD2. The CDR3 contains 16 residues. Per germline, CDR1 LGHNT and CDR2 FRNRAP. The V and J ends lost 6 bases and 6 bases, in that order; junction bases with no gene match: 13.

This clone was picked up a small number of times. The chain links TRBV10-1 to TRBJ1-3, with D perhaps TRBD1 (6 bases). The CDR3 length is 15 residues. Germline-derived CDR1 and CDR2 are WNHNN and SYGVQD (reference sequence). Between the trimmed V and J ends, which lost 6 bases and 0 bases, there was a span of 12 bases. CDR3 protein: CASRVGTNSGNTIYF. CDR3 DNA sequence: TGCGCCAGCAGAGTGGGGACAAACTCTGGAAACACCATATATTTT.

The chain uses TRBV4-1 and TRBJ1-2; D perhaps matches TRBD1 (5 bases). The V gene's germline CDR1 is MGHRA and CDR2 YSYEKL. V was shortened by 2 bases and J by 8 bases, with 21 bases between the two germline ends. The CDR3 has 16 residues. In DNA form, the CDR3 reads TGCGCCAGCAGCCAAACTAGTCCAGGGAGCCAAGGAGGCTACACCTTC. Amino acids: CASSQTSPGSQGGYTF.

This chain uses TRBV2 with TRBJ1-2; D is ambiguous. Germline V CDR1 and CDR2: SNHLY, FYNNEI. V was pared by 3 bases and J by 5 bases, with 10 bases between. The CDR3 extends over 13 amino acids. CDR3 sequence: CASSDLSYYGYTF. CDR3 coding DNA: TGTGCCAGCAGTGACTTAAGTTATTATGGCTACACCTTC.

The rearrangement uses TRBV28 and TRBJ1-2, with D tentatively TRBD1 (6 bases). V lost 2 bases to trimming and J lost 6 bases, with 7 bases between them. This CDR3 region has 12 residues. CDR1 and CDR2 from the germline V gene are MDHEN and SYDVKM. The CDR3 DNA is TGTGCCAGCAGTTTAGGGGGGCATGGCTACACCTTC. Translated, it gives CASSLGGHGYTF.

The genes are TRBV5-1 and TRBJ1-2; 8 bases line up with TRBD1. The V gene's germline CDR1 is SGHRS and CDR2 YFSETQ. This CDR3 has 14 amino acids. V shed 4 bases and J 3 bases; nucleotides not matched to a gene: 5. CDR3 region: CASSVQGDDYGYTF. The CDR3, as DNA: TGCGCCAGCAGCGTACAGGGGGACGACTATGGCTACACCTTC.

This sequence joins TRBV19 and TRBJ2-3; TRBD2 aligns across 10 bases. The CDR3 is made up of 16 amino acids. Trimming at V came to 3 bases and at J to 6 bases, leaving 9 bases not matched to a gene. Germline V gene data show CDR1 as LNHDA and CDR2 as SQIVND (reference sequence). The CDR3 nucleotides read TGTGCCAGTAGTATCGGTCTAGCGGGGGCGCAGGATACGCAGTATTTT. Protein: CASSIGLAGAQDTQYF.

This clone was recorded a few times. This CDR3 reads CASSLGGTRDSPLHF. CDR3 in DNA: TGTGCCAGCAGTCTAGGGGGGACTCGGGATTCACCCCTCCACTTT. This chain joins TRBV7-2 and TRBJ1-6; TRBD1 is a possible D gene (6 bases). CDR1 SGHTA and CDR2 FQGNSA come from the germline V gene. The CDR3 is 15 residues long. V lost 6 bases and J lost 8, with 17 bases in between. Complete variable domain (other parts from reference TRBV7-2 and TRBJ1-6): GAGVSQSPSNKVTEKGKDVELRCDPISGHTALYWYRQSLGQGLEFLIYFQGNSAPDKSGLPSDRFSAERTGGSVSTLTIQRTQQEDSAVYLCASSLGGTRDSPLHFGNGTRLTVT.

For the CDR3, the DNA is TGCGCCAGCAGTGAGCCGAAGTTGGGGTACACTGAAGCTTTCTTT. Protein sequence: CASSEPKLGYTEAFF. The gene calls are TRBV10-1 and TRBJ1-1; D is uncertain. CDR3 length: 15 residues. The V gene lost 2 bases and the J gene lost 3 bases, with 13 bases spanning the gap. From germline, CDR1 is WNHNN and CDR2 SYGVQD (reference sequence).

The chain uses TRBV4-1 and TRBJ2-4; D is perhaps TRBD1 (8 bases). Trimming pared 0 bases from V and 4 bases from J, leaving 13 bases between. Germline V lookup: CDR1 MGHRA, CDR2 YSYEKL. The CDR3 sequence is 16 residues long. The CDR3 nucleotides are TGCGCCAGCAGCCAAGACGGACAGGGACTAAAAAACATTCAGTACTTC. This translates into CASSQDGQGLKNIQYF.

In this sample, this clone turned up a few times. This chain joins TRBV6-5 and TRBJ2-3; D gene unclear. The CDR3 has 15 residues. V was cut by 6 bases and J by 2 bases, with 15 bases left in between. Germline V gene sequence: CDR1 MNHEY, CDR2 SVGAGI. The CDR3, as DNA: TGTGCCAGCAGGGGTAGTATCAGATACACAGATACGCAGTATTTT. The encoded protein is CASRGSIRYTDTQYF.

This clone was observed a single time. The V and J genes are TRBV3-1 (or the pseudogene TRBV3-2) and TRBJ1-1; unclear D gene. Trimming cost V 9 bases and J 1 base, with 15 bases left between them. The CDR3 has 14 amino acids. Germline assignment: CDR1 LGHDT and CDR2 YNNKEL (reference sequence). The CDR3 nucleotides read TGTGCCAGTAGGAATCTGGGGAGGAACACTGAAGCTTTCTTT. Residues: CASRNLGRNTEAFF.

The V gene is TRBV7-3, the J gene TRBJ2-3, with D possibly being TRBD1 (5 bases). Trimming removed 2 bases from V and 3 bases from J, with 12 bases in between. This CDR3 contains 15 residues. Germline V gene data show CDR1 as SGHTA and CDR2 as FQGTGA. CDR3 in DNA: TGTGCCAGCAGCTTAGTGCCAGGGTTGACAGATACGCAGTATTTT. The encoded protein is CASSLVPGLTDTQYF. Drawing the rest from reference TRBV7-3 and TRBJ2-3, the complete variable domain is GAGVSQTPSNKVTEKGKYVELRCDPISGHTALYWYRQSLGQGPEFLIYFQGTGAADDSGLPNDRFFAVRPEGSVSTLKIQRTERGDSAVYLCASSLVPGLTDTQYFGPGTRLTVL.